This T cell receptor (beta chain) originates from a study of identical twins. The cDNA had a unique molecular identifier and a template-switch universal primer site. TCRdb re-called the 5' RACE reads through MiXCR, storing one row per CDR3 protein. The sample has around 570,000 distinct CDR3 sequences, 9.6% seen once. This clonotype was picked up a small number of times. Germline CDR1 reads SNHLY; CDR2 reads FYNNEI. This CDR3 region has 15 residues. Trimming at V came to 6 bases and at J to 4 bases, leaving 9 bases not matched to a gene. The same data also went into a second study, on yellow fever vaccine responses in identical twins.

Sample: PBMCs. The clonotype comes from a young woman in good health. This rearrangement joins TRBV2 to TRBJ1-5; 7 nucleotides line up with TRBD1. The CDR3 DNA reads as TGTGCCAGCAGCTCAGAGACAGGGAATAATCAGCCCCAGCATTTT. Translated, it gives CASSSETGNNQPQHF.